A selection of T cell receptor beta chains follows, all from one sample in a study of CD8 T cells in Susac syndrome. TCRdb analysed the immunoSEQ multiplex PCR reads with MiXCR anew, one entry per CDR3 protein. Among 150,000 to 200,000 distinct CDR3 sequences, 93% were seen once, and the ten largest hold 0.13%. The sample comprised CD4+ T cells from PBMCs. The source of these receptors is a human donor in good health. The CDR3 runs from the conserved cysteine through the conserved F or W. Fields, in order: V gene, CDR3 protein.

V: TRBV19
CDR3: CASVGPYYSGANVLTF

V: TRBV5-4
CDR3: CASSLMASVKGELFF

V: TRBV3-1
CDR3: CASSHSREETQYF

V: TRBV18
CDR3: CASSPGRDTEAFF

V: TRBV7-2
CDR3: CASTPSVWALGTGELFF

V: TRBV12-3/TRBV12-4
CDR3: CASRRLAANTGELFF

V: TRBV5-4
CDR3: CASTLTSGGITDTQYF

V: TRBV9
CDR3: CASSVAGGEVGYTF

V: TRBV10-2
CDR3: CASSDAWPGNYGYTF

V: TRBV7-9
CDR3: CASSLVADSRSYTF

V: TRBV3-1
CDR3: CASSQGDGTYEQYF

V: TRBV5-6
CDR3: CASSWGLAGSTDTQYF

V: TRBV6-5
CDR3: CASSYRARGWNTEAFF

V: TRBV19
CDR3: CASSTSRGRNEKLFF

V: TRBV12-5
CDR3: CASGSSTGTDEQYF

V: TRBV12-1
CDR3: CASSRQGPSNTGELFF

V: TRBV7-2
CDR3: CASSPRAGYEQYF

V: TRBV20-1
CDR3: CSARDPGTPNQPQHF

V: TRBV5-1
CDR3: CASSFAPQTDTQYF

V: TRBV2
CDR3: CASEWDRTEKLFF

V: TRBV3-1
CDR3: CASSQRRSSYNSPLHF

V: TRBV20-1
CDR3: CSASSGGQETQYF

V: TRBV30
CDR3: CAWSRDSATGNTIYF

V: TRBV30
CDR3: CAWSSGGAGANVLTF

V: TRBV7-9
CDR3: CASRQKAEAFF

V: TRBV9
CDR3: CASSSRGTSGGADTGELFF

V: TRBV6-6
CDR3: CASSLTGQPQHF

V: TRBV29-1
CDR3: CSVRRGEDTQYF